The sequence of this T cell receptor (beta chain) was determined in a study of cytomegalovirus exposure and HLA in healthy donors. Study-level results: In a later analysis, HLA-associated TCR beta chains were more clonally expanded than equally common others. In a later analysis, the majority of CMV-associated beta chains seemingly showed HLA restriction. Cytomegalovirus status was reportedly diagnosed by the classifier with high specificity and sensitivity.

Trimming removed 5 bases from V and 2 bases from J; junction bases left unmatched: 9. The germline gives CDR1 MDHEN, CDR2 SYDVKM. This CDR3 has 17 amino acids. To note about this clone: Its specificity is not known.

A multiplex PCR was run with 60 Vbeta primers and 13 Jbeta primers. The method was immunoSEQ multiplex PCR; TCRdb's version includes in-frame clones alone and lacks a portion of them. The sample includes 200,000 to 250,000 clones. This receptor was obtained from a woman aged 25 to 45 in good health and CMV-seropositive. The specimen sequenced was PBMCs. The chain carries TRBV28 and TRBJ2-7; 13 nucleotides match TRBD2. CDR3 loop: CASSATSGRGGAYEQYF. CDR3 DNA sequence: TGTGCCAGCAGTGCTACTAGCGGGAGGGGTGGCGCCTACGAGCAGTACTTC.